This T cell receptor beta chain was documented in a study of blood T cell repertoires in COVID-19. Study-wide background: The samples span acute and convalescent COVID-19 from the United States, Italy and Spain. PBMCs, B-cell-depleted T cells, or T cells provided the cDNA or gDNA that made up the material.

How the authors handled the data: Amplification from reference gene primers served as the basis for estimated nucleated cell counts. The protocol was immunoSEQ multiplex PCR, while the TCRdb copy is restricted to in-frame clones and leaves out a portion. That table supplies the V and J calls and clone size; D and trimming were determined from the DNA. The sample yields around 340,000 clones, 65% to 90% seen once. Participant reports of clinical history set cohort assignment. V trimming: 4 bases; J trimming: 5 bases; junction bases outside the gene matches: 9. The CDR3 contains 15 residues. Germline V gene data show CDR1 as SGDLS and CDR2 as YYNGEE.

Sequencing was carried out using PBMCs or T cells enriched from blood (not recorded which). The sequence was collected from a woman aged 40 to 50 with acute COVID-19. The gene calls are TRBV9 and TRBJ1-2, with TRBD1 matching 9 bases. The chain's CDR3 is CASSRGQGFEYGYTF. The CDR3 DNA is TGTGCCAGCAGCCGAGGACAGGGGTTCGAGTATGGCTACACCTTC.